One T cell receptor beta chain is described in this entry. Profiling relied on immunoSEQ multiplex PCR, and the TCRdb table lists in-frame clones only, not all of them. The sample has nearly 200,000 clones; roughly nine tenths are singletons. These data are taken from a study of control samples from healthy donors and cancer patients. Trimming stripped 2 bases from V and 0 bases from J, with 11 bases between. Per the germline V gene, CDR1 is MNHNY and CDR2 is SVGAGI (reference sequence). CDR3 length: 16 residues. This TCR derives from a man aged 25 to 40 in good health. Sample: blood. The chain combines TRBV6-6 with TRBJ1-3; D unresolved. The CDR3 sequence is CASSYIVVDSGNTIYF. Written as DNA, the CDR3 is TGTGCCAGCAGTTACATAGTCGTTGACTCTGGAAACACCATATATTTT.